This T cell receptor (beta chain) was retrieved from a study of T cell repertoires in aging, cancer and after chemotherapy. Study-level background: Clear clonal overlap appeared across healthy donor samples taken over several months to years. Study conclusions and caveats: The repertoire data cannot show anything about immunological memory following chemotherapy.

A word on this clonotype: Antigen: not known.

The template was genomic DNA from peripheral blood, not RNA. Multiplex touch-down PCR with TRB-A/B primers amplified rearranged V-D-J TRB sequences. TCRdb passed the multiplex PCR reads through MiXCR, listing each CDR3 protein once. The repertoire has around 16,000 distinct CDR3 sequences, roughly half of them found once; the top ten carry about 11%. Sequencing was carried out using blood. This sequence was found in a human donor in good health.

The CDR3 loop is CASRGTGGRYEQYF. The DNA of the CDR3 is TGTGCCAGTAGGGGGACAGGGGGTCGCTACGAGCAGTACTTC. V gene TRBV5-3 combines with J gene TRBJ2-7, with TRBD1 matching 11 bases. TRBV5-3 is filed as an ORF, its function uncertain. Germline trimming cut 8 bases from V and 3 bases from J; bases unmatched to any gene: 7. CDR3 length equals 14 residues.